This record looks at one T cell receptor (beta chain) sequence and its context. The antigen remains undetermined. Generated by immunoSEQ multiplex PCR, the TCRdb table keeps only in-frame clones and is missing some. Among more than 300,000 clones listed, 75% to 90% were seen once. The data were taken from a study of cytomegalovirus exposure and HLA in healthy donors. Study-level findings and limits: That first-cohort TCR clusters tended to co-occur in the roughly 130 validation repertoires was found in a later analysis.

What was sequenced was PBMCs. The TCR sequence derives from a woman aged 18-29 years in good health and CMV-seronegative.

The CDR3 reads CASSLRTTSGRNLNEQFF. The CDR3 DNA is TGCGCCAGCAGCTTAAGGACGACTAGCGGGAGGAATTTAAATGAGCAGTTCTTC. V usage is TRBV5-1 and J usage is TRBJ2-1; 13 bases are a match to TRBD2. Germline CDR1 reads SGHRS; CDR2 reads YFSETQ. V trimming: 2 bases; J trimming: 7 bases; junction bases outside the gene matches: 12. The CDR3 contains 18 residues. Based on the CDR3 plus reference TRBV5-1 and TRBJ2-1, the full variable domain is KAGVTQTPRYLIKTRGQQVTLSCSPISGHRSVSWYQQTPGQGLQFLFEYFSETQRNKGNFPGRFSGRQFSNSRSEMNVSTLELGDSALYLCASSLRTTSGRNLNEQFFGPGTRLTVL.